This T cell receptor (beta chain) emerged from a study of cytomegalovirus exposure and HLA in healthy donors. Study details: Most genotyped donors, about 81% of fewer than 400, had Caucasian-associated genetic ancestry.

Study observations and caveats: It was likely that a cluster of highly shared sequence variants was a sequencing artifact. Altogether, 160 or so TCR beta chains were recorded as cytomegalovirus-associated. The study dropped some indistinguishable V segments, TRBV6-2 and TRBV6-3 among them.

Primers for the PCR totalled 60 Vbeta and 13 Jbeta. Sequencing was performed with immunoSEQ multiplex PCR; in TCRdb, only in-frame clones are kept and a portion is missing. The top ten hold approximately 2.5% of the sample, which has about 270,000 clones, approximately 70% seen once. The germline gives CDR1 SEHNR, CDR2 FQNEAQ (reference sequence). CDR3 length: 15 amino acids. Trimming cost V 5 bases and J 2 bases; bases outside gene matches: 6. Turning to this clone: The antigen is undetermined.

Input material: PBMCs. The rearrangement links TRBV7-9 to TRBJ1-3; 7 bases fit TRBD1. The clonotype comes from a female donor in good health and CMV-seronegative. The CDR3 DNA reads as TGTGCCAGCAGCGCGAGACAGGGCCCTGGAAACACCATATATTTT. It is translated as CASSARQGPGNTIYF. Supplemented by reference TRBV7-9 and TRBJ1-3, the full variable domain reads DTGVSQNPRHKITKRGQNVTFRCDPISEHNRLYWYRQTLGQGPEFLTYFQNEAQLEKSRLLSDRFSAERPKGSFSTLEIQRTEQGDSAMYLCASSARQGPGNTIYFGEGSWLTVV.